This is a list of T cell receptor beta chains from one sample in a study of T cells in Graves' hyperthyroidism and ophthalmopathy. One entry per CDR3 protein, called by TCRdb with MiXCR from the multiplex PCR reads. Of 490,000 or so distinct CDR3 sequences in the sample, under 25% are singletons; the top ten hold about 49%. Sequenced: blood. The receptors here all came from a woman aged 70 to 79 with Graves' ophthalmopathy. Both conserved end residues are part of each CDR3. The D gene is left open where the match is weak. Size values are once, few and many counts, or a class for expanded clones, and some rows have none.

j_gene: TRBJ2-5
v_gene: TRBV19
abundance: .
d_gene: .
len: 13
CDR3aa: CASSRQGWETQYF
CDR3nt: TGTGCCAGTAGCCGACAAGGCTGGGAGACCCAGTACTTC

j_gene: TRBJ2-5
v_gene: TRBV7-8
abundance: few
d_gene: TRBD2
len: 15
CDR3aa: CASSSSGRARETQYF
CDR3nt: TGTGCCAGCAGCTCTAGCGGGAGGGCCAGAGAGACCCAGTACTTC

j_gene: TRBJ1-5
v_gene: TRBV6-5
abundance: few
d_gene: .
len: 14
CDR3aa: CASSFSGANQPQHF
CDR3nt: TGTGCCAGCAGTTTTTCTGGGGCCAATCAGCCCCAGCATTTT

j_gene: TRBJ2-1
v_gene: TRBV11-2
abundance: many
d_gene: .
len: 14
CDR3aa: CASSFGTGLGVLFF
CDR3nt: TGTGCCAGCAGCTTCGGGACTGGTTTGGGGGTGCTGTTCTTC

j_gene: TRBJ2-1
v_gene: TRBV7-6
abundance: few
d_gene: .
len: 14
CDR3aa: CASSDEEGYNEQFF
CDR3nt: TGTGCCAGCAGTGACGAGGAGGGGTACAATGAGCAGTTCTTC

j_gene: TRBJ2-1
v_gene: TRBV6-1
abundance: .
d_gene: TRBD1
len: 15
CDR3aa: CASSAPGQGGNEQFF
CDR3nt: TGTGCCAGCAGTGCCCCGGGACAGGGAGGTAATGAGCAGTTCTTC

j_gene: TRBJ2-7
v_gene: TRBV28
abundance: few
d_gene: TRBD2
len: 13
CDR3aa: CASRSGLAYEQYF
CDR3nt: TGTGCCAGCAGATCGGGACTAGCATACGAGCAGTACTTC

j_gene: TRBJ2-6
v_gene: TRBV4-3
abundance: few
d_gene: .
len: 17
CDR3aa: CASSQDVGGAGANVLTF
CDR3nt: TGCGCCAGCAGCCAAGATGTGGGGGGCGCTGGGGCCAACGTCCTGACTTTC

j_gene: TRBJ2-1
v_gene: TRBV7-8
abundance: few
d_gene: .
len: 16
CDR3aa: CASSLETRVAGNEQFF
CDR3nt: TGTGCCAGCAGCTTAGAGACCCGCGTCGCCGGTAATGAGCAGTTCTTC

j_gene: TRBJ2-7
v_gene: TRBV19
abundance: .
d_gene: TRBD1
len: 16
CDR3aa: CASRPRDRTPGHEQYF
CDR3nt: TGTGCCAGTAGGCCTCGGGACAGGACTCCTGGGCACGAGCAGTACTTC

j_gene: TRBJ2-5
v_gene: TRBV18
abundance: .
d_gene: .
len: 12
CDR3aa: CASSPIQETQYF
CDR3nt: TGTGCCAGCTCACCGATACAAGAGACCCAGTACTTC

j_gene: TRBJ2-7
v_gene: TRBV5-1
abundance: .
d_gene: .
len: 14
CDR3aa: CASSLGRPSYEQYF
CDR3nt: TGCGCCAGCAGCTTGGGCAGGCCCTCCTACGAGCAGTACTTC

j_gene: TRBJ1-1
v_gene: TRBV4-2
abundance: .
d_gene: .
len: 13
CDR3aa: CASSQVRGTEAFF
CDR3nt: TGTGCCAGCAGCCAAGTAAGGGGCACTGAAGCTTTCTTT

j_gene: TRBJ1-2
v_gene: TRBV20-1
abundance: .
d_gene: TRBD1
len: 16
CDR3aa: CSARAHDRGHIYGYTF
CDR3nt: TGCAGTGCTAGAGCCCACGACAGGGGGCATATCTATGGCTACACCTTC

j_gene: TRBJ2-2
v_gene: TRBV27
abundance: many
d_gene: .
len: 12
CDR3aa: CASSFGGGELFF
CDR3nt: TGTGCCAGCAGTTTCGGGGGCGGGGAGCTGTTTTTT

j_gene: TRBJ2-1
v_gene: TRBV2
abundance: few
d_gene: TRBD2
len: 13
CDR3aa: CASSEGGSNEQFF
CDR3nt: TGTGCCAGCAGTGAAGGCGGGAGCAATGAGCAGTTCTTC

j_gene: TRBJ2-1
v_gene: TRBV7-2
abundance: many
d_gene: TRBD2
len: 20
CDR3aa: CASSKLGLAGGPLNYNEQFF
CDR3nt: TGTGCCAGCAGCAAACTGGGACTAGCGGGAGGTCCTCTAAATTACAATGAGCAGTTCTTC

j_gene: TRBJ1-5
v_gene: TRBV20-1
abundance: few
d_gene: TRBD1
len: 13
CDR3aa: CSALGQGNQPQHF
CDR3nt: TGCAGTGCCCTCGGACAGGGCAATCAGCCCCAGCATTTT

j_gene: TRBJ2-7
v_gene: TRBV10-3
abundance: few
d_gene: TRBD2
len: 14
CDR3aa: CAIRGTSDSYEQYF
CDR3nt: TGTGCCATCAGGGGGACTAGCGACTCCTACGAGCAGTACTTC

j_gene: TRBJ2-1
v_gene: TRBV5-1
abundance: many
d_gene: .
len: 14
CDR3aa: CASSSQGVSPEQFF
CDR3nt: TGCGCCAGCAGCTCCCAGGGAGTCTCCCCTGAGCAGTTCTTC

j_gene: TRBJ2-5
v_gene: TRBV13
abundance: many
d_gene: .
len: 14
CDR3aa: CASSPPGIQETQYF
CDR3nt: TGTGCCAGCAGCCCCCCCGGGATACAAGAGACCCAGTACTTC

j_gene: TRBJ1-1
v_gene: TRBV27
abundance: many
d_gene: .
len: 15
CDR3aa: CASSFLGQQNTEAFF
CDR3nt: TGTGCCAGCAGTTTCTTGGGACAACAGAACACTGAAGCTTTCTTT

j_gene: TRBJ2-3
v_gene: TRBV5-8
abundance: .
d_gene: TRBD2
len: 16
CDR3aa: CASSLAGTRMSDTQYF
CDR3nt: TGTGCCAGCAGCTTGGCCGGGACTAGGATGTCAGATACGCAGTATTTT

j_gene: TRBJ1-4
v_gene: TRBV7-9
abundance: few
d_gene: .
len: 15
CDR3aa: CASSEGTSRIEKLFF
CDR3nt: TGTGCCAGCAGCGAAGGGACGTCAAGAATTGAAAAACTGTTTTTT

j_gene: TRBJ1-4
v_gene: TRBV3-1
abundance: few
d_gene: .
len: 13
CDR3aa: CASSLSRDQGLFF
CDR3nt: TGTGCCAGCAGCCTTTCCAGGGACCAAGGACTGTTTTTT

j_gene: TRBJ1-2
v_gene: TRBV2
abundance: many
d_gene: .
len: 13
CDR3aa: CASSAGANYGYTF
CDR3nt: TGTGCCAGCAGTGCAGGAGCTAACTATGGCTACACCTTC

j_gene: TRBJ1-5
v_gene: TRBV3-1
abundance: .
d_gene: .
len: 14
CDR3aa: CASSRGGSNQPQHF
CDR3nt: TGTGCCAGCAGCCGCGGGGGTAGCAATCAGCCCCAGCATTTT

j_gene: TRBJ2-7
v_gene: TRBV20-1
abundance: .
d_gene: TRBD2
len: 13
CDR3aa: CSARLAGVPEQYF
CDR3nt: TGCAGTGCCCGACTAGCGGGAGTTCCCGAGCAGTACTTC

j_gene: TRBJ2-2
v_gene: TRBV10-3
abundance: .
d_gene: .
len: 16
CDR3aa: CAIRETGTRNTGELFF
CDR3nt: TGTGCCATCAGAGAAACCGGGACAAGAAACACCGGGGAGCTGTTTTTT

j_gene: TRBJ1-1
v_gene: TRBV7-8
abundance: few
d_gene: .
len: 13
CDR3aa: CASSLALQAEAFF
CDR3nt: TGTGCCAGCAGCTTAGCCTTGCAGGCCGAAGCTTTCTTT

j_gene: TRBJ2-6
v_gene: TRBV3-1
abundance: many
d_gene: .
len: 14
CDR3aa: CASSQRTGANVLTF
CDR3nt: TGTGCCAGCAGCCAACGGACCGGGGCCAACGTCCTGACTTTC

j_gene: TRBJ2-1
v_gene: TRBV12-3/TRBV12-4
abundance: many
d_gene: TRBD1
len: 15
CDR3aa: CASSNTGVSYNEQFF
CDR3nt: TGTGCCAGCAGCAATACAGGGGTCAGCTACAATGAGCAGTTCTTC

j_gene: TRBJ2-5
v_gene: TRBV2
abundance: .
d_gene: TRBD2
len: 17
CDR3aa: CASRPGLAGGPQETQYF
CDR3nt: TGTGCCAGCAGGCCGGGACTAGCGGGAGGGCCACAAGAGACCCAGTACTTC

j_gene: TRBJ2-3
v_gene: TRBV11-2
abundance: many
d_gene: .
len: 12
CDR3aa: CASSVTGDTQYF
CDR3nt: TGTGCCAGCAGCGTCACAGGGGATACGCAGTATTTT

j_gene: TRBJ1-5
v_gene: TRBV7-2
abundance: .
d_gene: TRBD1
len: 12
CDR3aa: CASSVDRGVPHF
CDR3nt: TGTGCCAGCAGCGTCGACAGGGGAGTCCCACATTTT

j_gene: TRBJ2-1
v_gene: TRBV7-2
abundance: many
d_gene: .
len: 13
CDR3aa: CASSLGVLGKQFF
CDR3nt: TGTGCCAGCAGCTTAGGAGTGTTGGGGAAGCAGTTCTTC